Listed below are T cell receptor beta chains from one sample, sequenced in a study of T cell responses to AZD1222 COVID-19 vaccine. Sequencing used immunoSEQ multiplex PCR; TCRdb keeps in-frame clones, though not all of them. The data hold roughly 120,000 clones, with 80% to 90% observed a single time. Sequenced here: peripheral blood, sampled 28 days after the second AZD1222 dose. The receptors stem from an adult who received the AZD1222 COVID-19 vaccine. The CDR3 runs from the conserved cysteine through the conserved F or W. The D gene is left open where the match is weak. Size values are once, few and many counts, or a class for expanded clones, and some rows have none.

cdr3_aa	cdr3_nt	clone_size	v_call	j_call	d_call
CASSLDRDTEAFF	TGTGCCAGCAGCCTGGACAGGGACACTGAAGCTTTCTTT	.	TRBV6-2/TRBV6-3	TRBJ1-1	TRBD1
CASSLSAGDPSYEQYF	TGTGCCAGCAGTTTATCCGCAGGGGACCCCTCCTACGAGCAGTACTTC	.	TRBV27	TRBJ2-7	.
CASSYPGEDKYYGYTF	TGCGCCAGCAGCTATCCTGGGGAAGATAAGTACTATGGCTACACCTTC	.	TRBV4-1	TRBJ1-2	.
CATRERGDNTGELFF	TGTGCCACTCGCGAGCGGGGGGACAACACCGGGGAGCTGTTTTTT	once	TRBV11-2	TRBJ2-2	TRBD2
CASSSGGTGNTIYF	TGTGCCAGCTCCTCGGGGGGAACTGGAAACACCATATATTTT	.	TRBV19	TRBJ1-3	.
CASRPRDRGMSPLHF	TGTGCCAGCAGGCCTCGGGACAGGGGTATGTCACCCCTCCACTTT	.	TRBV2	TRBJ1-6	TRBD1
CASSSIRTGTDTQYF	TGTGCCAGCAGCTCGATCAGGACAGGCACAGATACGCAGTATTTT	.	TRBV7-2	TRBJ2-3	.
CASSSLAIPGGAGEQFF	TGTGCCAGCAGCTCATTAGCAATTCCCGGGGGGGCCGGTGAGCAGTTCTTC	.	TRBV11-3	TRBJ2-1	TRBD2
CASSEWENSNQPQHF	TGTGCCAGCAGTGAATGGGAAAATAGCAATCAGCCCCAGCATTTT	.	TRBV6-1	TRBJ1-5	.
CAWSGGRDQPQHF	TGTGCCTGGAGCGGCGGCAGGGATCAGCCCCAGCATTTT	.	TRBV30	TRBJ1-5	.
CASSVALGGQETQYF	TGTGCCAGCAGCGTAGCTCTCGGGGGGCAAGAGACCCAGTACTTC	.	TRBV9	TRBJ2-5	TRBD2
CASSLVRDRGLGYTF	TGTGCCAGCAGCTTAGTCCGGGACAGGGGGCTTGGCTACACCTTC	.	TRBV11-2	TRBJ1-2	TRBD1
CASSYLSGGSTDTQYF	TGTGCCAGCAGTTACTTAAGCGGGGGGAGCACAGATACGCAGTATTTT	.	TRBV6-5	TRBJ2-3	TRBD2
CASSQQGAYGYTF	TGCGCCAGCAGCCAACAGGGGGCCTATGGCTACACCTTC	.	TRBV4-1	TRBJ1-2	TRBD1
CASSTGTGLGELFF	TGTGCCAGTAGTACCGGGACAGGGCTCGGGGAGCTGTTTTTT	.	TRBV19	TRBJ2-2	TRBD1
CASSIWGGGYYEQYF	TGTGCCAGTAGTATATGGGGGGGCGGATACTACGAGCAGTACTTC	.	TRBV19	TRBJ2-7	.
CASSRGLAGEGLFF	TGTGCCAGCAGCAGGGGACTAGCGGGAGAGGGTCTGTTCTTC	once	TRBV28	TRBJ2-1	TRBD2
CASARGFMRRNTEAFF	TGTGCCTCGGCCCGAGGGTTCATGCGTCGGAACACTGAAGCTTTCTTT	.	TRBV27	TRBJ1-1	.
CATGQSYNEQFF	TGTGCCACCGGGCAATCCTACAATGAGCAGTTCTTC	.	TRBV15	TRBJ2-1	.
CASNEPGGANTEAFF	TGTGCCAGCAACGAACCAGGGGGGGCGAACACTGAAGCTTTCTTT	.	TRBV7-9	TRBJ1-1	TRBD1
CASSYGSLPSTDTQYF	TGTGCCAGCAGCTACGGGTCTCTCCCTAGCACAGATACGCAGTATTTT	.	TRBV6-5	TRBJ2-3	.
CSASARAREKLFF	TGCAGTGCTAGTGCGAGGGCTCGCGAAAAACTGTTTTTT	.	TRBV20-1	TRBJ1-4	.
CASSLGGREGTEAFF	TGTGCCAGCAGCTTGGGGGGTAGGGAGGGAACTGAAGCTTTCTTT	once	TRBV5-5	TRBJ1-1	.
CASSQDTTLNTQYF	TGTGCCAGCAGCCAAGATACGACACTAAATACGCAGTATTTT	.	TRBV3-1/TRBV3-2	TRBJ2-3	.
CASSYLINEQFF	TGTGCCAGCAGTTACTTGATTAATGAGCAGTTCTTC	.	TRBV6-2/TRBV6-3	TRBJ2-1	.
CASRDSLNQPQHF	TGTGCCAGCAGGGACAGTCTCAATCAGCCCCAGCATTTT	.	TRBV12-3/TRBV12-4	TRBJ1-5	.
CATSDPTWTSGSTDTQYF	TGTGCCACCAGTGATCCCACCTGGACTAGCGGGAGCACAGATACGCAGTATTTT	.	TRBV24-1	TRBJ2-3	TRBD2
CATAREYNSPLHF	TGTGCCACCGCACGGGAATATAATTCACCCCTCCACTTT	.	TRBV19	TRBJ1-6	.
CASSQDPQGPYGYTF	TGCGCCAGCAGCCAAGACCCCCAGGGTCCTTATGGCTACACCTTC	.	TRBV4-3	TRBJ1-2	.
CASSFRDRENNEKLFF	TGTGCCAGCAGTTTCCGGGACAGGGAGAATAATGAAAAACTGTTTTTT	.	TRBV2	TRBJ1-4	TRBD1
CASSAAPQANQPQHF	TGTGCCAGCAGCGCCGCCCCCCAGGCTAATCAGCCCCAGCATTTT	.	TRBV9	TRBJ1-5	.
CASSEDRYNEQFF	TGTGCCAGCAGCGAGGACAGGTACAATGAGCAGTTCTTC	.	TRBV13	TRBJ2-1	TRBD1
CASSTGQGTLYEQYF	TGCGCCAGCAGCACTGGACAGGGAACCCTCTACGAGCAGTACTTC	.	TRBV5-1	TRBJ2-7	TRBD1
CASSLVGHEQFF	TGCGCCAGCAGCTTGGTTGGTCATGAGCAGTTCTTC	.	TRBV5-1	TRBJ2-1	.
CASSSQGRITTGEQYF	TGTGCCAGCAGTTCCCAGGGTAGGATAACGACAGGGGAGCAGTACTTC	once	TRBV28	TRBJ2-7	TRBD1
CASSPGTSADEQYF	TGCGCCAGCAGTCCCGGGACTAGTGCTGACGAGCAGTACTTC	.	TRBV10-1	TRBJ2-7	TRBD2